The present entry profiles one T cell receptor beta chain with its context. Its target is unknown. This sample is drawn from a study of blood T cells in healthy people across ages. The study's findings and limits: TCR beta diversity per million T cells fell roughly linearly with age. The diversity estimates, figures obtained from one million T cells, were considered underestimates.

Caucasian, healthy and from Russia, the donors were aged between about 6 and 90. Primed by a sample-barcoded 5' primer and a J-beta primer mix, a second PCR proceeded for 7 to 11 cycles. Unique molecular identifiers of 12 random nucleotides labeled each cDNA. One entry per CDR3 protein, called by TCRdb with MiXCR from the 5' RACE reads. The table records nearly 1 million distinct CDR3 sequences, around 54% of them present only once. Germline CDR1 reads MNHNY; CDR2 reads SVGAGI (reference sequence). The CDR3 contains 14 residues. V was shortened by 5 bases and J by 5 bases, with 16 bases between the two germline ends.

This clonotype was obtained from a woman in her sixties in good health. The sequenced material came from blood. The chain links TRBV6-6 to TRBJ2-7, with a tentative D call TRBD1 (5 bases). The CDR3 is CASSKLQGLHEQYF. For the CDR3, the DNA is TGTGCCAGCAGTAAACTCCAGGGTCTCCACGAGCAGTACTTC.